The rows below give T cell receptor beta chains drawn from one sample of a study of human T cells and chemical hapten exposure. TCRdb analysed the RACE reads with MiXCR anew, one entry per CDR3 protein. This table has some 380,000 distinct CDR3 sequences, roughly 5% appearing once. The sequenced sample was whole blood, obtained in connection with sensitization to the hapten diphenylcyclopropenone (DPC). The receptors derive from a woman aged 50 to 65 with alopecia areata. Some clones in this sample may be carry-over from other donors' samples. The CDR3 runs from the conserved cysteine through the conserved F or W. Each record gives: clone size, V gene, CDR3 protein. Expanded clones are given a class, and other clones once, few, many or no size at all.

abundance: -; v_gene: TRBV12-5; CDR3aa: CASGPLEGTQYF
abundance: -; v_gene: TRBV19; CDR3aa: CASRIRLGTVIYGDGYTF
abundance: many; v_gene: TRBV6-2/TRBV6-3; CDR3aa: CASSSGGRKPQHF
abundance: few; v_gene: TRBV4-1; CDR3aa: CASSPGTVLYEQYF
abundance: many; v_gene: TRBV2; CDR3aa: CASSEAYLWGEQYF
abundance: many; v_gene: TRBV7-2; CDR3aa: CASSFYGLNSGNTIYF
abundance: few; v_gene: TRBV5-1; CDR3aa: CASSATSLAYSYEQYF
abundance: many; v_gene: TRBV7-2; CDR3aa: CASSPREGETQYF
abundance: many; v_gene: TRBV3-1; CDR3aa: CASGAGGSYNEQFF
abundance: many; v_gene: TRBV9; CDR3aa: CASSVGVNSDQPQHF
abundance: -; v_gene: TRBV2; CDR3aa: CASRDGQGVNTEAFF
abundance: many; v_gene: TRBV6-5; CDR3aa: CASSYSAGGLNEKLFF
abundance: many; v_gene: TRBV20-1; CDR3aa: CSAPFTGRGEQFF
abundance: few; v_gene: TRBV7-9; CDR3aa: CASSPEGQGQETQYF
abundance: many; v_gene: TRBV7-8; CDR3aa: CASSSTRLAGGRSYEQYF
abundance: few; v_gene: TRBV29-1; CDR3aa: CSVEADTQYF
abundance: few; v_gene: TRBV6-5; CDR3aa: CASSPDSLLRNTEAFF
abundance: few; v_gene: TRBV4-1; CDR3aa: CASSQSPGGANEKLFF
abundance: -; v_gene: TRBV2; CDR3aa: CAEQSFGGDTQYF
abundance: many; v_gene: TRBV6-5; CDR3aa: CASPVSYEQYF
abundance: few; v_gene: TRBV3-1; CDR3aa: CASSPDVGNTEAFF
abundance: many; v_gene: TRBV9; CDR3aa: CASSVTSNNEQFF
abundance: many; v_gene: TRBV9; CDR3aa: CASSTEGSNQPQHF
abundance: -; v_gene: TRBV18; CDR3aa: CASSPAGDNYGYTF
abundance: many; v_gene: TRBV5-1; CDR3aa: CASSLPGLAGNQETQYF
abundance: -; v_gene: TRBV28; CDR3aa: CASRGDSARYTEAFF
abundance: many; v_gene: TRBV28; CDR3aa: CASSPLGTAPYEQYF
abundance: -; v_gene: TRBV7-2; CDR3aa: CASSLWVRGNTGELFF
abundance: many; v_gene: TRBV27; CDR3aa: CASSFSNGIADTQYF
abundance: -; v_gene: TRBV27; CDR3aa: CASFSRQRELDTQYF
abundance: many; v_gene: TRBV14; CDR3aa: CASRRQGAGNTIYF
abundance: few; v_gene: TRBV2; CDR3aa: CASSPSRTTSNTGELFF
abundance: -; v_gene: TRBV7-9; CDR3aa: CASSGTGSGELFF
abundance: -; v_gene: TRBV6-1; CDR3aa: CASTGPPGFNEQFF
abundance: many; v_gene: TRBV11-2; CDR3aa: CASSFGREAPYEQYF
abundance: -; v_gene: TRBV7-2; CDR3aa: CASSSRPPQETQYF
abundance: many; v_gene: TRBV12-3/TRBV12-4; CDR3aa: CASRQGAGQPQHF
abundance: many; v_gene: TRBV20-1; CDR3aa: CSAPLERSTDTQYF
abundance: -; v_gene: TRBV7-2; CDR3aa: CASSLMGTSGGGTQYF
abundance: many; v_gene: TRBV29-1; CDR3aa: CSVLPQGQGFGYTF
abundance: few; v_gene: TRBV6-5; CDR3aa: CASSKDKRTEAFF
abundance: few; v_gene: TRBV28; CDR3aa: CASSLPRGGYEQYF
abundance: many; v_gene: TRBV5-1; CDR3aa: CASSLGGAAAKNIQYF
abundance: many; v_gene: TRBV6-7; CDR3aa: CASSYPPSAANTGELFF
abundance: many; v_gene: TRBV5-1; CDR3aa: CASSWQGAGNTIYF
abundance: few; v_gene: TRBV18; CDR3aa: CASSPGEGNTEAFF
abundance: -; v_gene: TRBV9; CDR3aa: CASSVAAGTNYGYTF
abundance: many; v_gene: TRBV7-2; CDR3aa: CASSFASYPPGSSYNEQFF
abundance: few; v_gene: TRBV12-3/TRBV12-4; CDR3aa: CASSAVGTEAFF
abundance: -; v_gene: TRBV7-9; CDR3aa: CASSGGTGQGYTF
abundance: -; v_gene: TRBV7-2; CDR3aa: CASSLDKGNNSPLHF
abundance: -; v_gene: TRBV5-1; CDR3aa: CASSPNLAGVVDTQYF